This T cell receptor (beta chain) came from a study of blood T cell repertoires in COVID-19. On the study more broadly: COVID-19 samples collected from the United States, Italy and Spain covered acute and convalescent phases.

CDR1 is LNHDA, CDR2 SQIVND, per germline (reference sequence). This CDR3 comprises 14 residues. Trimming stripped 3 bases from V and 2 bases from J, with 7 bases between. Sequenced by immunoSEQ multiplex PCR; TCRdb stores in-frame clones only, minus some. The sample has some 73,000 clones; approximately 85% are singletons. This clone was observed once. The J gene is TRBJ2-2, the V gene TRBV19; D is ambiguous. The sample comprised peripheral blood. This receptor was identified in a man aged 45-65 years with COVID-19, enrolled during active disease. CDR3 amino acids: CASSMQANTGELFF. In nucleotides, the CDR3 is TGTGCCAGTAGTATGCAGGCCAACACCGGGGAGCTGTTTTTT.